Presented here are 5 T cell receptor beta chains from one specimen sequenced in a study of blood T cells in healthy people across ages. Then a second PCR, running about 6 to 11 cycles, was carried out with a sample-barcoded 5' primer and a J-beta primer mix. Via MiXCR, TCRdb re-called the 5' RACE reads, giving one row per CDR3 protein. The sample lists under 1,000,000 distinct CDR3 sequences, about half occurring once. Sequencing was done on a sample of blood. These receptor sequences come from a man of 80 years or more in good health.

The chain combines TRBV7-3 with TRBJ2-1, with a possible D match to TRBD2 (6 bases). This CDR3 is 13 amino acids long. In germline, CDR1 is SGHTA, CDR2 FQGTGA. Trimming stripped 5 bases from V and 7 bases from J, with 12 bases between. DNA for the CDR3: TGTGCCAGCAGCCGGGACTCTAAAAATGAGCAGTTCTTC. Amino acids: CASSRDSKNEQFF.

The chain carries TRBV12-3 or TRBV12-4 and TRBJ1-6, with 8 nucleotides matching TRBD1. V was pared by 6 bases and J by 5 bases, with 3 bases of the junction left unmatched. This CDR3 is 14 amino acids long. CDR3 sequence: CASRRTGNNSPLHF. Written as DNA, the CDR3 is TGTGCCAGCAGACGGACAGGGAATAATTCACCCCTCCACTTT.

This clonotype has only a few counts. The chain joins TRBV20-1 to TRBJ2-3; D is uncertain. CDR3 size: 13 residues. V lost 5 bases, J lost 1 base, and 10 bases lay in between. Germline V gene data show CDR1 as DFQATT and CDR2 as SNEGSKA (reference sequence). CDR3 in amino acids: CSAQHHGTDTQYF. CDR3 sequence (DNA): TGCAGTGCTCAACACCATGGCACAGATACGCAGTATTTT.

The chain recombines TRBV13 with TRBJ1-5, with D uncertain. Germline V CDR1 and CDR2: PRHDT, FYEKMQ (reference sequence). The CDR3 extends over 13 amino acids. Trimming pared 5 bases from V and 3 bases from J, leaving 8 bases between. The DNA of the CDR3 is TGTGCCAGCAGCACAAATAACAATCAGCCCCAGCATTTT. This codes for CASSTNNNQPQHF.

This chain links TRBV2 with TRBJ1-4; a weak D match, TRBD1 (5 bases). The CDR3 runs 15 residues. The germline V gene has CDR1 SNHLY and CDR2 FYNNEI. V was clipped by 7 bases and J by 2 bases, with 14 bases between them. The CDR3 loop is CASTPLGVTNEKLFF. The DNA of the CDR3 is TGTGCCAGCACCCCGTTGGGGGTGACTAATGAAAAACTGTTTTTT.